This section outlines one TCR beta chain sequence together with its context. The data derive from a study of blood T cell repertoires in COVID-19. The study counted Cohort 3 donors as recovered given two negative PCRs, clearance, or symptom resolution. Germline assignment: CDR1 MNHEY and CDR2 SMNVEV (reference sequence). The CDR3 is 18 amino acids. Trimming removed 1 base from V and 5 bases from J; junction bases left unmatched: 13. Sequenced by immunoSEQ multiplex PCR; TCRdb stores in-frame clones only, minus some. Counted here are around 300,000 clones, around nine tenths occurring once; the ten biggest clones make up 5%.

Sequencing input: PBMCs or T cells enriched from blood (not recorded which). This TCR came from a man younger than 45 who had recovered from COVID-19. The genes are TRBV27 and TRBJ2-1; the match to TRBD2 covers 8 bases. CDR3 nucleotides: TGTGCCAGCAGTTTATACCCGACGCGGGGGGACGGCCACAATGAGCAGTTCTTC. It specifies CASSLYPTRGDGHNEQFF.